This TCR beta chain originates from a study of CD8+CD57+ T cells in acquired aplastic anemia (dated by TCRdb to 2016 to 2018). Looking at the study overall: Extracted DNA from sorted CD4+ and CD8+ cells averaged approximately 3.4 ug, ranging from roughly 0.17 to 30 ug. CD8+CD57+ expansion was defined as a frequency above the mean frequency observed in healthy subjects. Overall results and qualifications from the work: Although 25 to 30 CD8+ CDR3 sequences were shared by patients and controls, these sequences appeared highly expressed in patients and within the immunodominant clones of patients. Patients and healthy controls showed no significant difference in CD8+ Simpson's diversity (P=0.060).

TCR beta VDJ combination and CDR3 sequence profiling used genomic DNA as the template. An Illumina HiSeq 2000 was the platform used for TCR repertoire sequencing. The authors' analysis ran thus. TRBV/TRBJ rearrangement plots, CDR3 size and DJ length profiles, and Simpson's diversity index were used to evaluate the repertoires. Whichever DNA sequence was most abundant in the deep sequencing data was defined as the immunodominant clone. CDR3 amino acid sequences were checked for sharing across subjects and were also compared against the VDJdb database and published repertoires. The raw public reads went through TCRdb reprocessing: fastp at Q25, MiXCR clone calling, in-frame beta chains kept. Entries are consolidated by CDR3 protein sequence, retaining the most common genes and DNA. These V and J calls originate from TCRdb's pipeline instead of the authors' own analysis. The sample yields roughly 260,000 distinct CDR3 sequences; 40% to 50% were counted once. Together, the top ten hold over 7.5% of the sample.

About this clonotype: Which antigen it targets is not known. The junction shows a germline mismatch at one end, possibly a read error.

Patients chosen for sequencing had shown expansion of CD8+CD57+ cells by flow cytometry. All patients had severe acquired aplastic anemia diagnosed by International Study of Aplastic Anemia and Agranulocytosis and Camitta criteria. Patients had received no therapy at the time of blood sampling. TCR repertoires of sorted CD4+ and CD8+ blood T cells from severe aplastic anemia patients and healthy subjects were deep-sequenced in the study. Patients were enrolled under clinicaltrials.gov protocols 00001620, 01623167, 00001397, 00071045, 00081523 and 00961064 in the USA. Ficoll-Paque density gradient centrifugation was used to isolate peripheral blood mononuclear cells. CD4+ and CD8+ T cells were sorted by FACS or magnetic beads before DNA extraction. The CDR3 numbers 14 residues from cysteine through phenylalanine. Left in the record is the CDR3 DNA by itself, 42 bases read in frame from the first base.

Specimen: sorted CD4+, CD8+, or CD8+CD57+ T cells (not recorded which) from PBMCs. The sequence was obtained from a human donor with aplastic anemia. The V gene is TRBV12-3 or TRBV12-4 and the J gene is TRBJ2-1; TRBD2 is a possible D gene, resting on 6 matching bases. The CDR3 reads CASSLAALWNEQFF. The base sequence is TGTGCCAGCAGCTTAGCGGCCCTATGGAATGAGCAGTTCTTC.